The sequence of this T cell receptor beta chain was determined in a study of T cells after yellow fever vaccination. Findings and limits, study-wide: In post-booster samples, most primary-vaccination clones reappeared (about 95% CD4, roughly 88% CD8). The CD4 compartment and the CD8 compartment contained a small share of clonotypes in common.

TCRdb processed the 5' RACE reads anew with MiXCR; each CDR3 protein has one entry. There are 350,000 or so distinct CDR3 sequences in the sample; about 7.8% occur only once, and around 17% lies in the top ten. This clonotype was seen repeatedly, ten times or more. Antigen: not known. CDR1 is MGHRA, CDR2 YSYEKL, per germline. V was clipped by 5 bases and J by 5 bases; unmatched bases: 14. This CDR3 spans 17 amino acids. The sequencing used PBMCs, collected roughly 46 days after the first yellow fever vaccination. This sequence joins TRBV4-1 and TRBJ2-2, with 7 bases matching TRBD1. This clonotype originated in a young man who received the YFV17D yellow fever vaccine. The CDR3 reads CASSNPQGGRGTGELFF. DNA for the CDR3: TGCGCCAGCAGCAATCCCCAAGGGGGCAGGGGAACCGGGGAGCTGTTTTTT.